The 13 T cell receptor beta chains presented below share a single source sample, sequenced in a study of cytomegalovirus exposure and HLA in healthy donors. PCR used 60 Vbeta primers and 13 Jbeta primers. Sequenced by immunoSEQ multiplex PCR; TCRdb stores in-frame clones only, minus some. Here the sample spans about 59,000 clones, around 83% being singletons. Sequencing was performed on PBMCs. The origin of the receptors is a human donor in good health.

CDR3 sequence (DNA): TGTGCCAGCAGCTTCCGACAGGGGGCCCCCCGCTGGTACTTC. Its translation is CASSFRQGAPRWYF. The gene calls are TRBV5-4 and TRBJ2-5, with TRBD1 matching over 10 bases. V shed 2 bases and J 13 bases; nucleotides not matched to a gene: 11. This CDR3 spans 14 amino acids. The germline V gene encodes CDR1 SGHNT and CDR2 YYREEE (reference sequence).

V is TRBV19 and J is TRBJ2-3; D perhaps matches TRBD1 (6 bases). With 8 bases removed from V and 6 bases from J, the gap between germline ends came to 15 bases. Germline V lookup: CDR1 LNHDA, CDR2 SQIVND (reference sequence). The CDR3 loop spans 13 amino acids. CDR3 protein: CASWGRPYDTQYF. CDR3 bases: TGTGCCAGTTGGGGGCGTCCCTACGATACGCAGTATTTT. The variable domain in full, with the rest retrieved from reference TRBV19 and TRBJ2-3, is DGGITQSPKYLFRKEGQNVTLSCEQNLNHDAMYWYRQDPGQGLRLIYYSQIVNDFQKGDIAEGYSVSREKKESFPLTVTSAQKNPTAFYLCASWGRPYDTQYFGPGTRLTVL.

The V call is TRBV7-9, the J call TRBJ1-2, with TRBD1 matching over 11 bases. The length of the CDR3 is 16 residues. V was clipped by 6 bases and J by 4 bases; unmatched bases: 10. Germline V gene lookup returns CDR1 SEHNR and CDR2 FQNEAQ (reference sequence). CDR3 loop: CASSRPGTGGSYGYTF. The CDR3 coding sequence is TGTGCCAGCAGTCGACCCGGGACAGGGGGGAGCTATGGCTACACCTTC.

The rearrangement links TRBV25-1 to TRBJ2-2; 8 bases fit TRBD2. The V gene end was trimmed by 5 bases and the J gene end by 4 bases; junction bases not matched to a gene: 6. Germline CDR1 MGHDK, CDR2 SYGVNS. The length of the CDR3 is 15 residues. The CDR3 loop is CASSPPGGRTGELFF. The CDR3 DNA reads as TGTGCCAGCAGTCCACCGGGGGGGCGCACCGGGGAGCTGTTTTTT.

The J gene is TRBJ2-7, the V gene TRBV2, with D possibly TRBD2 on 5 matching bases. V was trimmed by 6 bases and J by 3 bases, leaving 12 bases between them. The CDR3 has 13 residues. Looked up from germline, CDR1 is SNHLY and CDR2 is FYNNEI. Here the CDR3 reads CASSAWESYEQYF. Here the CDR3 DNA reads TGTGCCAGCAGCGCTTGGGAGAGCTACGAGCAGTACTTC.

V gene TRBV18 combines with J gene TRBJ1-1; TRBD1 matches 7 bases. The V gene end was trimmed by 2 bases and the J gene end by 4 bases; junction bases not matched to a gene: 10. CDR1 and CDR2 (germline): KGHSH, LQKENI. The CDR3 runs 16 residues. The CDR3: CASSPKMEGAGTEAFF. The CDR3 DNA sequence: TGTGCCAGCTCACCAAAGATGGAGGGGGCGGGCACTGAAGCTTTCTTT.

V usage is TRBV30 and J usage is TRBJ1-2, with TRBD1 as a possible D gene (5 bases). With 0 bases removed from V and 5 bases from J, the gap between germline ends came to 13 bases. Germline V CDR1 and CDR2: GTSNPN, SVGIG (reference sequence). This CDR3 is built from 14 residues. The CDR3 nucleotides are TGTGCCTGGAGTGTACCCGGGGGGTGGTATGGCTACACCTTC. This translates into CAWSVPGGWYGYTF.

The chain joins TRBV7-2 to TRBJ2-2, with 8 bases identical to TRBD1. The CDR3 spans 16 residues. CDR1 and CDR2 from the germline V gene are SGHTA and FQGNSA. V shed 5 bases, J shed 6 bases, and the junction held 11 bases outside the gene matches. CDR3 sequence: CASSPRPGGASGELFF. In nucleotides, the CDR3 is TGTGCCAGCAGCCCCCGTCCAGGGGGCGCCTCCGGGGAGCTGTTTTTT.

This clone appeared a few times. The chain joins TRBV29-1 to TRBJ1-4, with D hard to call. CDR1 is SQVTM and CDR2 is ANQGSEA in the germline V gene. The CDR3 runs 11 residues. Trimming pared 7 bases from V and 10 bases from J, leaving 13 bases between. The CDR3 nucleotides are TGCAGCGCTTACGGAGGCGGAAAACTGTTTTTT. Translation gives CSAYGGGKLFF.

This clone was seen a handful of times. The V and J genes are TRBV28 and TRBJ2-5; 9 nucleotides match TRBD1. Germline CDR1 reads MDHEN; CDR2 reads SYDVKM. V was pared by 6 bases and J by 2 bases, with 10 bases of the junction left unmatched. This CDR3 contains 16 residues. The CDR3 nucleotides are TGTGCCAGCAGCGCGGGGACAGGGAGAACGCAAGAGACCCAGTACTTC. This translates into CASSAGTGRTQETQYF.

The rearrangement links TRBV30 to TRBJ2-2; the match to TRBD2 covers 12 bases. Trimming cost V 2 bases and J 5 bases; bases outside gene matches: 6. CDR3 length: 16 amino acids. Germline V gene lookup returns CDR1 GTSNPN and CDR2 SVGIG (reference sequence). The DNA of the CDR3 is TGTGCCTGGAGTCTGCATCTAGCGGGAGGGACCGGGGAGCTGTTTTTT. Translated: CAWSLHLAGGTGELFF.

This clone was picked up a small number of times. Here the CDR3 DNA reads TGTGCCAGCAGCGCTGGGACTAGCCGATACACCGGGGAGCTGTTTTTT. Protein: CASSAGTSRYTGELFF. V usage is TRBV9 and J usage is TRBJ2-2, with TRBD2 identical over 9 bases. Germline lookup yields CDR1 SGDLS and CDR2 YYNGEE. The CDR3 is 16 amino acids. With V trimmed by 3 bases and J by 3 bases, 6 bases remained unmatched.

This rearrangement joins TRBV11-2 to TRBJ2-5; D is unresolved. The germline V gene has CDR1 SGHAT and CDR2 FQNNGV. Trimming took off 6 bases at V and 9 bases at J, with 14 bases between the two ends. There are 12 residues in the CDR3. This CDR3 reads CASSGPRMAQYF. The CDR3 DNA reads as TGTGCCAGCAGTGGGCCCCGGATGGCCCAGTACTTC.